One sample yielded the 5 T cell receptor beta chains listed below, sequenced in a study of CD8+CD57+ T cells in acquired aplastic anemia. Profiles of TCR beta VDJ and CDR3 were generated from a genomic DNA template. TCRdb redid the calling of the reads with MiXCR, one entry per CDR3 protein. The table has over 100,000 distinct CDR3 sequences, more than 35% seen once. Sequenced material: sorted CD4+, CD8+, or CD8+CD57+ T cells (not recorded which) from PBMCs. All receptors derive from a human donor in good health, serving as a control.

This clonotype was seen at least ten times. The rearrangement joins TRBV20-1 to TRBJ1-3; weak D call: TRBD1 (5 bases). CDR1 is DFQATT and CDR2 is SNEGSKA in the germline V gene (reference sequence). Deletions cut 6 bases from V and 0 bases from J, with 15 bases between. The CDR3 has 15 amino acids. CDR3 sequence (DNA): TGCAGTGCCCCAGTCGGGGGGTCCTCTGGAAACACCATATATTTT. Protein sequence: CSAPVGGSSGNTIYF.

CDR3 DNA sequence: TGTGCCAGCAGCTTAGTAGATCTAGCGGGAGGGCCAAGTGAGCAGTTCTTC. This sequence encodes CASSLVDLAGGPSEQFF. The chain carries TRBV11-2 and TRBJ2-1, with TRBD2 identical over 12 bases. The CDR3 is 17 amino acids. V shed 1 base and J 9 bases; nucleotides not matched to a gene: 10. Germline V CDR1 and CDR2: SGHAT, FQNNGV.

This chain joins TRBV10-1 and TRBJ2-6; 9 bases agree with TRBD1. The V and J ends lost 6 bases and 0 bases, in that order; junction bases with no gene match: 9. The germline gives CDR1 WNHNN, CDR2 SYGVQD (reference sequence). The CDR3 runs to 18 residues. The CDR3: CASSPGQGFPSGANVLTF. The CDR3 coding sequence is TGCGCCAGCAGCCCGGGACAGGGCTTTCCCTCTGGGGCCAACGTCCTGACTTTC.

Concerning this clonotype: The CDR3 end shows no conserved phenylalanine or tryptophan, and so a read error is likely. This chain uses TRBV5-1 with TRBJ1-1; tentatively, D is TRBD1 (6 bases). The ends were cut back, 0 bases at V and 5 bases at J, with 14 bases in the middle. The length of the CDR3 is 15 residues. Germline assignment: CDR1 SGHRS and CDR2 YFSETQ. In DNA, the CDR3 is TGCGCCAGCAGCTTGGTTCCAGGGGCCGAGACTGAAGCTTTCCTT. This sequence encodes CASSLVPGAETEAFL.

This clonotype was seen many times. The CDR3 region is CASTKGTLAYGYTF. CDR3 nucleotide sequence: TGTGCCAGCACGAAGGGGACTCTCGCCTATGGCTACACCTTC. The chain uses TRBV3-1 and TRBJ1-2; TRBD1 might be the D (5 bases). The V gene lost 7 bases and the J gene lost 4 bases, with 16 bases spanning the gap. The germline V gene encodes CDR1 LGHDT and CDR2 YNNKEL (reference sequence). This CDR3 has 14 amino acids.